These 2 T cell receptor beta chains were sequenced from one sample in a study of cytomegalovirus exposure and HLA in healthy donors. Vbeta (60) and Jbeta (13) primers were used in the PCR. Generated by immunoSEQ multiplex PCR, the TCRdb table keeps only in-frame clones and is missing some. The sample carries 150,000 or so clones, around 82% recorded once. Specimen: PBMCs. Every receptor here comes from a woman between 45 and 60 years old in good health and CMV-seropositive.

In regard to this clone: A junction boundary mismatches the germline segment, possibly from a read error. V usage is TRBV4-1 and J usage is TRBJ2-7; tentatively, D is TRBD2 (6 bases). The V gene's germline CDR1 is MGHRA and CDR2 YSYEKL. The CDR3 is 14 residues long. CDR3 loop: CASSQGGDSYAQYF. The CDR3 coding sequence is TGCGCCAGCAGCCAAGGCGGGGACTCCTACGCGCAGTACTTC.

The chain is built from TRBV10-1 and TRBJ2-2; D is unclear. Germline V gives CDR1 WNHNN, CDR2 SYGVQD (reference sequence). The V end was cut by 4 bases, the J end by 0 bases, with 6 bases between. This CDR3 contains 14 residues. CDR3 amino acids: CASSVAANTGELFF. DNA of the CDR3: TGCGCCAGCAGTGTGGCCGCGAACACCGGGGAGCTGTTTTTT.